These 17 T cell receptor beta chains were sequenced from one sample in a study of cytomegalovirus exposure and HLA in healthy donors. Primers: 60 Vbeta forward and 13 Jbeta reverse. Clones were read by immunoSEQ multiplex PCR, and TCRdb kept only the in-frame ones, dropping some. This sample yields approximately 140,000 clones, of which 70% to 80% are seen a single time; 3.5% belongs to the top ten. Sequencing input: PBMCs. These receptors were obtained from a human donor in good health.

The chain has TRBV4-2 and TRBJ2-7; TRBD1 agrees at 7 bases. V lost 4 bases to trimming and J lost 1 base; unmatched junction nucleotides: 7. Germline V CDR1 and CDR2: LGHNA, YNFKEQ. CDR3 size: 15 residues. CDR3 sequence reads: CASSPSDRVSYEQYF. CDR3 nucleotides: TGTGCCAGCAGCCCCTCAGACAGGGTATCCTACGAGCAGTACTTC.

The chain uses TRBV18 and TRBJ2-7; D is undetermined. This CDR3 is 12 amino acids long. Germline V lookup: CDR1 KGHSH, CDR2 LQKENI. V was shortened by 5 bases and J by 6 bases, with 11 bases between the two germline ends. CDR3 region: CASSTTTGEQYF. DNA of the CDR3: TGTGCCAGCTCAACGACAACCGGCGAGCAGTACTTC.

The CDR3 region is CASSSGGTLAFF. CDR3 sequence (DNA): TGTGCCAGCAGCTCAGGGGGGACCCTAGCTTTCTTT. This sequence joins TRBV7-9 and TRBJ1-1; the match to TRBD1 covers 7 bases. The CDR3 is 12 amino acids. V was pared by 4 bases and J by 10 bases, with 6 bases of the junction left unmatched. Germline CDR1 reads SEHNR; CDR2 reads FQNEAQ (reference sequence).

The J gene is TRBJ2-5, the V gene TRBV27; TRBD1 is a possible D gene (5 bases). The CDR3 totals 15 residues. The germline V gene encodes CDR1 MNHEY and CDR2 SMNVEV (reference sequence). V lost 8 bases and J 5 bases, leaving 21 bases between the germline ends. The CDR3 nucleotides are TGTGCCAGCGAAGAAGGTGAAGGGGCTTTGGAGACCCAGTACTTC. Translated, it gives CASEEGEGALETQYF.

CDR3 sequence: CSVNRATDEQYF. The CDR3, as DNA: TGCAGCGTGAACCGAGCGACAGACGAGCAGTACTTC. This sequence joins TRBV29-1 and TRBJ2-7, with D possibly being TRBD1 (5 bases). Per the germline V gene, CDR1 is SQVTM and CDR2 is ANQGSEA. Between the trimmed V and J ends, which lost 6 bases and 5 bases, there was a span of 14 bases. CDR3 length: 12 residues.

The chain carries TRBV7-8 and TRBJ2-5, with 14 bases matching TRBD2. Per germline, CDR1 SGHVS and CDR2 FQNEAQ. The CDR3 runs 18 residues. J gave up 5 bases and V 1 base, and 9 bases lay outside the gene matches. Here the CDR3 DNA reads TGTGCCAGCAGCTTAGGGACGGGACTAGCGGGAGATGCGGAGACCCAGTACTTC. It translates to CASSLGTGLAGDAETQYF. Drawing the rest from reference TRBV7-8 and TRBJ2-5, the complete variable domain is GAGVSQSPRYKVAKRGQDVALRCDPISGHVSLFWYQQALGQGPEFLTYFQNEAQLDKSGLPSDRFFAERPEGSVSTLKIQRTQQEDSAVYLCASSLGTGLAGDAETQYFGPGTRLLVL.

The CDR3, as DNA: TGTGCCAGTAGTATCCCACGACAGACGTCCAATCAGCCCCAGCATTTT. It encodes CASSIPRQTSNQPQHF. The chain couples TRBV19 to TRBJ1-5; possible D gene TRBD1, 5 bases. Germline V gene lookup returns CDR1 LNHDA and CDR2 SQIVND (reference sequence). V was pared by 3 bases and J by 3 bases, with 15 bases between. The CDR3 has 16 amino acids.

This chain joins TRBV5-1 and TRBJ1-5; 7 nucleotides agree with TRBD1. The CDR3 totals 14 residues. CDR1 is SGHRS and CDR2 is YFSETQ in the germline V gene. J lost 6 bases, V lost 5 bases, and 8 bases had no gene match. CDR3 nucleotides: TGCGCCAGCAGACCCGACAGGGCGGGTCAGCCCCAGCATTTT. Its translation: CASRPDRAGQPQHF.

V is TRBV10-3 and J is TRBJ2-7; perhaps TRBD2 as D (5 bases). In germline, CDR1 is ENHRY, CDR2 SYGVKD. The CDR3 has 13 amino acids. The V end was cut by 7 bases, the J end by 1 base, with 11 bases between. CDR3 coding DNA: TGTGCCATCATGGGCGGGCTTTCCTACGAGCAGTACTTC. It translates to CAIMGGLSYEQYF.

The rearrangement joins TRBV5-1 to TRBJ2-4; tentative D call: TRBD2 (6 bases). The germline gives CDR1 SGHRS, CDR2 YFSETQ. This CDR3 comprises 14 residues. V dropped 0 bases and J dropped 5 bases, with 9 bases sitting between them. In DNA form, the CDR3 reads TGCGCCAGCAGCTTGGAAACGGGGGAAAACATTCAGTACTTC. Amino acid sequence: CASSLETGENIQYF.

This chain connects TRBV28 to TRBJ2-1; TRBD2 matches at 8 bases. V gave up 7 bases and J gave up 0 bases; unmatched junction bases: 26. This CDR3 is 22 amino acids long. Germline V gene sequence: CDR1 MDHEN, CDR2 SYDVKM. The CDR3, as DNA: TGTGCCAGCACCGACTACTGGGCGGGACAACAAACTAGCGGAACCTCCTACAATGAGCAGTTCTTC. It encodes CASTDYWAGQQTSGTSYNEQFF.

This chain uses TRBV6-6 with TRBJ2-6; TRBD1 might be the D (6 bases). The CDR3 contains 16 residues. Trimming took 2 bases from V and 0 from J, leaving 8 bases between them. Germline V gene lookup returns CDR1 MNHNY and CDR2 SVGAGI (reference sequence). The CDR3 nucleotides read TGTGCCAGCAGTTACGGCAGGGGCTCTGGGGCCAACGTCCTGACTTTC. As protein: CASSYGRGSGANVLTF.

The chain joins TRBV4-3 to TRBJ2-7; weak D call: TRBD2 (5 bases). The germline V and J ends were trimmed by 1 base and 4 bases, with 14 bases remaining between them. The CDR3 loop spans 15 amino acids. CDR1 is LGHNA, CDR2 YSLEER, per germline. The CDR3 coding sequence is TGCGCCAGCAGCCAAGGTGCGGGCAGGAATTACGAGCAGTACTTC. It encodes CASSQGAGRNYEQYF.

The V and J genes are TRBV4-2 and TRBJ2-2; D is perhaps TRBD2 (5 bases). CDR1 and CDR2 from the germline V gene are LGHNA and YNFKEQ. Trimming shortened V by 0 bases and J by 4 bases, and 12 bases separated the two germline ends. CDR3 length equals 16 residues. This CDR3 reads CASSQDHYGVTGELFF. CDR3 sequence (DNA): TGTGCCAGCAGCCAAGATCATTACGGGGTCACCGGGGAGCTGTTTTTT.

CDR3 region: CASSPPGQASGNTIYF. CDR3 nucleotide sequence: TGTGCCAGCAGCCCCCCGGGACAGGCTTCTGGAAACACCATATATTTT. This rearrangement joins TRBV7-9 to TRBJ1-3; 8 bases are a match to TRBD1. CDR1 and CDR2 from the germline V gene are SEHNR and FQNEAQ (reference sequence). This CDR3 contains 16 residues. V was clipped by 5 bases and J by 1 base; unmatched bases: 7.

DNA for the CDR3: TGTGCCAGCAGTGAAGGGCCATGGGATACGCAGTATTTT. The encoded protein is CASSEGPWDTQYF. The gene calls are TRBV6-1 and TRBJ2-3; D not certain. The germline V and J ends were trimmed by 1 base and 6 bases, with 8 bases remaining between them. There are 13 residues in the CDR3. Germline V gene sequence: CDR1 MNHNS, CDR2 SASEGT.

The chain's CDR3 is CASSAVGTGRGEAFF. CDR3 nucleotide sequence: TGTGCCAGCAGTGCAGTCGGGACAGGGAGAGGGGAAGCTTTCTTT. The rearrangement uses TRBV25-1 and TRBJ1-1; TRBD1 aligns across 9 bases. CDR1 and CDR2 from the germline V gene are MGHDK and SYGVNS. CDR3 length: 15 amino acids. The V and J ends lost 4 bases and 8 bases, in that order; junction bases with no gene match: 11.